These 18 T cell receptor beta chains came from one sample sequenced in a study of blood T cell repertoires in COVID-19. The data were produced by immunoSEQ multiplex PCR, yet TCRdb's version contains in-frame clones alone and is incomplete. The profile shows fewer than 150,000 clones, approximately 84% of them singletons. Sequencing was carried out using peripheral blood. The receptors shown here come from a woman between 50 and 59 years old who had recovered from COVID-19.

V gene TRBV5-1 combines with J gene TRBJ2-5; TRBD2 matches 14 bases. Germline V CDR1 and CDR2: SGHRS, YFSETQ. The trim removed 2 bases at V and 4 bases at J, leaving 1 base unmatched. The CDR3 has 15 residues. In DNA form, the CDR3 reads TGCGCCAGCAGCTTTGGACTAGCGGGGGGAGAGACCCAGTACTTC. Its translation: CASSFGLAGGETQYF.

The chain links TRBV25-1 to TRBJ1-6; D uncertain. CDR3 length: 13 amino acids. The ends were cut back, 7 bases at V and 10 bases at J, with 14 bases in the middle. CDR1 is MGHDK and CDR2 is SYGVNS in the germline V gene. The CDR3 spells CASTASQKSPLHF. The CDR3 region has the DNA TGTGCCAGCACCGCTAGCCAGAAATCACCCCTCCACTTT.

The chain couples TRBV12-5 to TRBJ2-7; 7 bases align to TRBD1. CDR1 is LGHNT, CDR2 FRNRAP, per germline. V was pared by 6 bases and J by 3 bases, with 8 bases of the junction left unmatched. This CDR3 is built from 14 residues. Written as DNA, the CDR3 is TGTGCTAGTGGGGGACAGTTCCCTATCTACGAGCAGTACTTC. Translating it yields CASGGQFPIYEQYF.

V is TRBV12-1 and J is TRBJ2-5; the table's TRBD2 call for D was not verified on the DNA. TRBV12-1 is a pseudogene. CDR3 length: 19 amino acids. CDR3 region: CASSFESWSAGRYQETQYF. In DNA form, the CDR3 reads TGTGCCAGCAGCTTTGAGTCCTGGTCGGCAGGGAGGTACCAAGAGACCCAGTACTTC.

The J gene is TRBJ1-5, the V gene TRBV15; no definite D call. V dropped 0 bases and J dropped 1 base, with 13 bases sitting between them. Germline values: CDR1 LNHNV, CDR2 YYDKDF (reference sequence). This CDR3 is built from 17 residues. The CDR3: CATSRDPRELSNQPQHF. The CDR3 DNA follows: TGTGCCACCAGCAGAGATCCGAGGGAGCTGAGCAATCAGCCCCAGCATTTT.

The CDR3 sequence: CASSSAGAGDTEAFF. The CDR3 DNA sequence: TGTGCCAGCAGTTCCGCGGGGGCAGGGGACACTGAAGCTTTCTTT. The V and J genes are TRBV6-2 or TRBV6-3 and TRBJ1-1; D may be TRBD1 (6 bases). V lost 4 bases and J lost 3, with 15 bases in between. CDR3 length equals 15 residues. The germline gives CDR1 MNHEY, CDR2 SVGEGT.

The V gene is TRBV6-1, the J gene TRBJ1-6, with TRBD1 as a possible D gene (5 bases). There are 14 residues in the CDR3. V lost 6 bases to trimming and J lost 7 bases, with 13 bases between them. Germline values: CDR1 MNHNS, CDR2 SASEGT. CDR3 sequence reads: CASSHGGRNSPLHF. DNA of the CDR3: TGTGCCAGCAGCCATGGGGGGAGAAATTCACCCCTCCACTTT.

In its sample, this clone was seen a few times. The chain is built from TRBV2 and TRBJ1-1, with unresolved D. CDR1 is SNHLY and CDR2 is FYNNEI in the germline V gene. Trimming stripped 4 bases from V and 3 bases from J, with 3 bases between. CDR3 length: 11 amino acids. CDR3 bases: TGTGCCAGCAGTGGAGACACTGAAGCTTTCTTT. Its protein product is CASSGDTEAFF.

This chain links TRBV30 with TRBJ2-5; D not resolved. The CDR3 extends over 13 amino acids. Germline V gene data show CDR1 as GTSNPN and CDR2 as SVGIG (reference sequence). The ends were cut back, 6 bases at V and 4 bases at J, with 15 bases in the middle. The CDR3 region has the DNA TGTGCCTGTACGTCCGCGGCCAGAGAGACCCAGTACTTC. This codes for CACTSAARETQYF.

This rearrangement joins TRBV5-1 to TRBJ1-2, with D perhaps matching TRBD1 (6 bases). The CDR3 loop spans 15 amino acids. Looked up from germline, CDR1 is SGHRS and CDR2 is YFSETQ. V was cut by 4 bases and J by 0 bases, with 13 bases left in between. CDR3 residues: CASSAWTAANYGYTF. CDR3 bases: TGCGCCAGCAGCGCCTGGACAGCAGCTAACTATGGCTACACCTTC.

The chain recombines TRBV7-2 with TRBJ1-3, with 7 bases identical to TRBD1. Germline trimming cut 3 bases from V and 2 bases from J; bases unmatched to any gene: 13. Germline V lookup: CDR1 SGHTA, CDR2 FQGNSA. The CDR3 covers 18 residues. The CDR3 reads CASSLLGSGRGTGNTIYF. DNA of the CDR3: TGTGCCAGCAGCTTGCTGGGCTCGGGCAGGGGGACTGGAAACACCATATATTTT.

The CDR3, as DNA: TGTGCCAGCAGCCAATTCCCGGGACAGGAGAATAGGGGATCGAACACCGGGGAGCTGTTTTTT. Its translation: CASSQFPGQENRGSNTGELFF. The chain carries TRBV3-1 (or the pseudogene TRBV3-2) and TRBJ2-2, with 8 bases matching TRBD1. Looked up from germline, CDR1 is LGHDT and CDR2 is YNNKEL (reference sequence). The CDR3 is 21 amino acids. Trimming cost V 2 bases and J 0 bases; bases outside gene matches: 17.

The chain has TRBV4-2 and TRBJ2-3; a possible D gene is TRBD2 (6 bases). The ends were cut back, 1 base at V and 8 bases at J, with 16 bases in the middle. The CDR3 has 15 amino acids. Germline loops: CDR1 LGHNA, CDR2 YNFKEQ. DNA of the CDR3: TGTGCCAGCAGCCAAGGGTCGCTAGCGCTGAGTACGCAGTATTTT. Protein sequence: CASSQGSLALSTQYF.

The chain uses TRBV5-1 and TRBJ2-1, with D perhaps TRBD2 (6 bases). The CDR3 sequence is 14 residues long. Germline V gene lookup returns CDR1 SGHRS and CDR2 YFSETQ. V lost 0 bases, J lost 5 bases, and 9 bases lay in between. The CDR3 nucleotides read TGCGCCAGCAGCTTGGATGGCGGGAACAATGAGCAGTTCTTC. Its protein product is CASSLDGGNNEQFF. The entire variable domain, with the rest obtained from reference TRBV5-1 and TRBJ2-1, is as follows: KAGVTQTPRYLIKTRGQQVTLSCSPISGHRSVSWYQQTPGQGLQFLFEYFSETQRNKGNFPGRFSGRQFSNSRSEMNVSTLELGDSALYLCASSLDGGNNEQFFGPGTRLTVL.

The CDR3 sequence is CASSYSTANQPQHF. As DNA, the CDR3 is TGTGCCAGCAGTTACTCGACAGCCAATCAGCCCCAGCATTTT. The chain recombines TRBV27 with TRBJ1-5, with a weak D call TRBD1 (5 bases). The V gene lost 4 bases and the J gene lost 3 bases, with 10 bases spanning the gap. This CDR3 is built from 14 residues. Per germline, CDR1 MNHEY and CDR2 SMNVEV (reference sequence).

The chain couples TRBV27 to TRBJ2-7; TRBD2 matches 11 bases. Trimming cost V 3 bases and J 4 bases; bases outside gene matches: 5. The length of the CDR3 is 15 residues. Germline V gene sequence: CDR1 MNHEY, CDR2 SMNVEV (reference sequence). The chain's CDR3 is CASSFSGGALYEQYF. The CDR3 region has the DNA TGTGCCAGCAGTTTTAGCGGGGGGGCCTTATACGAGCAGTACTTC.

V usage is TRBV19 and J usage is TRBJ2-7; TRBD1 is a possible D gene (7 bases). The CDR3 extends over 15 amino acids. The germline gives CDR1 LNHDA, CDR2 SQIVND (reference sequence). Trimming stripped 3 bases from V and 0 bases from J, with 12 bases between. CDR3 in amino acids: CASSIGQGGSYEQYF. The CDR3 bases are TGTGCCAGTAGTATCGGCCAGGGGGGCTCCTACGAGCAGTACTTC.

The chain couples TRBV7-8 to TRBJ2-5, with a weak D call TRBD1 (6 bases). CDR3 length equals 17 residues. The germline gives CDR1 SGHVS, CDR2 FQNEAQ. Trimming removed 4 bases from V and 2 bases from J, with 20 bases in between. The CDR3 DNA is TGTGCCAGCAGCTCCCCCCCGGGACACCGTACTCAAGAGACCCAGTACTTC. This codes for CASSSPPGHRTQETQYF.